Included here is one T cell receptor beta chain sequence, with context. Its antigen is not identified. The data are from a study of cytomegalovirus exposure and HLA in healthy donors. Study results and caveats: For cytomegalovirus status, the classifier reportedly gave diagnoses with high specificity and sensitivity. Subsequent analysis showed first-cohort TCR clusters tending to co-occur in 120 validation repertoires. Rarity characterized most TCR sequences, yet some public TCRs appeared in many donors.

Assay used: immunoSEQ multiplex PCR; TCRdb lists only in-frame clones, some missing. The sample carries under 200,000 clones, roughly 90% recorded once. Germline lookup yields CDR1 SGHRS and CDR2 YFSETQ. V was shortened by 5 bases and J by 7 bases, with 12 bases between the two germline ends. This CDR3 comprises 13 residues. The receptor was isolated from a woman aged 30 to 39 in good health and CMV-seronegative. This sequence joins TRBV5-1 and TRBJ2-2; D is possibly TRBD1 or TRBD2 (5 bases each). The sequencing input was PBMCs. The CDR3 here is CASRPRGDGELFF. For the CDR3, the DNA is TGCGCCAGCAGGCCCCGGGGCGACGGGGAGCTGTTTTTT. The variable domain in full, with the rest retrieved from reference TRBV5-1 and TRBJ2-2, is KAGVTQTPRYLIKTRGQQVTLSCSPISGHRSVSWYQQTPGQGLQFLFEYFSETQRNKGNFPGRFSGRQFSNSRSEMNVSTLELGDSALYLCASRPRGDGELFFGEGSRLTVL.